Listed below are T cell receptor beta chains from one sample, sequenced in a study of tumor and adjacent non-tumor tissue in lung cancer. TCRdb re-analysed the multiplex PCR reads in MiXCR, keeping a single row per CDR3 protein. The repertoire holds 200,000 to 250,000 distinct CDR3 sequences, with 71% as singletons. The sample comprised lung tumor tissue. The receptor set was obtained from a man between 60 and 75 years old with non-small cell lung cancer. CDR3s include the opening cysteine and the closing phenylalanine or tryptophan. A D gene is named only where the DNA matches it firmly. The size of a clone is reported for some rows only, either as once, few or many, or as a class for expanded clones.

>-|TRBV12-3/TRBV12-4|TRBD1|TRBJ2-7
CASSRTGITYDQYF
TGTGCCAGTAGTCGGACAGGGATTACCTACGATCAGTACTTC
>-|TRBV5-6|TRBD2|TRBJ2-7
CASSPAMVGGYEQYF
TGTGCCAGCAGCCCAGCAATGGTGGGAGGGTACGAGCAGTACTTC
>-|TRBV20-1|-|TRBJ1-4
CSARKPDGLSEKLFF
TGCAGTGCTAGAAAACCGGACGGACTGAGTGAAAAACTGTTTTTT
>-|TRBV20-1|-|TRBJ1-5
CSPRAQWDQPQHF
TGCAGTCCTAGAGCACAGTGGGATCAGCCCCAGCATTTT
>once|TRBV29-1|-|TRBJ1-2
CSAEDQGGGNTF
TGCAGCGCTGAAGATCAGGGAGGTGGCAACACCTTC
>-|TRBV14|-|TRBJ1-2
CASSQDRAYGYIF
TGTGCCAGCAGCCAAGATAGGGCCTATGGCTACATCTTC
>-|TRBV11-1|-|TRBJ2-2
CASSSPRPGSNTGELFF
TGTGCCAGCAGCTCTCCTCGACCGGGCTCGAACACCGGGGAGCTGTTTTTT
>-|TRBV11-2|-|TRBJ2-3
CVSGSRPARSTDTQYF
TGTGTCAGCGGGTCTCGGCCAGCGAGGAGCACAGATACGCAGTATTTT
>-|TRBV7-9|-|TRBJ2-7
CASSPGTGIEQYF
TGTGCCAGCAGCCCAGGGACGGGCATTGAGCAGTACTTC
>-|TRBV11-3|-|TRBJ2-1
CATSLIEANEQLF
TGTGCCACCAGCTTAATCGAAGCGAATGAGCAGCTCTTC
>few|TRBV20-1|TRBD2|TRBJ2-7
CSASESLPRGRTLYEQYF
TGCAGTGCTAGCGAATCTTTACCTCGCGGGAGGACCTTATACGAGCAGTACTTC
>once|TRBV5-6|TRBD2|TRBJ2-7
CASSLVDLVAGVQYF
TGTGCCAGCAGCCTTGTGGACCTGGTAGCGGGCGTGCAGTACTTC
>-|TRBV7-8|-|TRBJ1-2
CASSLGGVGRGYTF
TGTGCCAGCAGCTTAGGAGGGGTAGGACGGGGCTACACCTTC
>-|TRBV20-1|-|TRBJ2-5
CSVSGGGGAQYF
TGTAGTGTTAGTGGGGGCGGTGGGGCCCAGTACTTC
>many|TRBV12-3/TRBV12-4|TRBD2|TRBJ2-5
CASSFPSGRETQYF
TGTGCCAGCAGTTTTCCTAGCGGGAGAGAGACCCAGTACTTC
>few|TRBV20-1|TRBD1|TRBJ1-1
CSASDYRGGSEAFF
TGCAGTGCTAGTGATTACAGGGGTGGGTCTGAAGCTTTCTTT
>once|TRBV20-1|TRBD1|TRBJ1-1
CSAAQNRGLMNTEGFF
TGCAGTGCCGCGCAAAACAGGGGCCTCATGAACACTGAAGGTTTCTTT
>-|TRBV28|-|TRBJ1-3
CASRTEVGNTIYF
TGTGCCAGCAGAACTGAGGTGGGAAACACCATATATTTT
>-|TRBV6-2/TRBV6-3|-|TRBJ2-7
CASSLPSPSYEQYF
TGTGCCAGCAGTCTACCTAGCCCCTCCTACGAGCAGTACTTC
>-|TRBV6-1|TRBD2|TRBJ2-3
CASSKEGGEMDTQYF
TGTGCCAGCAGTAAAGAGGGAGGGGAGATGGATACGCAGTATTTT
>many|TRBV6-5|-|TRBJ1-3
CASSYSIPGISGNTIYF
TGTGCCAGCAGTTACTCGATCCCAGGGATCTCTGGAAACACCATATATTTT